This T cell receptor beta chain is from a study of T cell clones after liver transplantation. Profiled with immunoSEQ multiplex PCR; TCRdb holds only in-frame clones, not every one. The sample lists more than 2,500 clones, roughly 25% occurring once. The germline gives CDR1 LNHNV, CDR2 YYDKDF (reference sequence). The CDR3 totals 13 residues. V gave up 8 bases and J gave up 0 bases, with 7 bases separating them. The sample holds a few counts of this clone. The antigen remains undetermined. TCRbeta sequences of proliferating CFSE-low MLR cells were labeled alloreactive. The material sequenced was CD4+ T cells from PBMCs cultured with third-party cells. This chain joins TRBV15 and TRBJ2-2; possibly TRBD2 for D (5 bases). The source of this sequence is a human patient who received a liver transplant. Among the T cells, some may be from the graft donor. The CDR3: CATGSPNTGELFF. Written as DNA, the CDR3 is TGTGCCACCGGGAGCCCGAACACCGGGGAGCTGTTTTTT.